The next 9 T cell receptor beta chains were all read from a single sample in a study of identical twins (dated by TCRdb to about 2016). Receptor libraries were prepared by 5' RACE. TCRdb lists the instrument as Illumina HiSeq 2000. TCRdb itself trimmed the public reads at Q25 with fastp, ran MiXCR and retained productive beta chains. Every distinct CDR3 protein forms one entry, paired with its most common genes and DNA. For this sample the table gives roughly 250,000 distinct CDR3 sequences, of which roughly 13% were detected only once. The ten largest clones add up to approximately 8.8% of the sample. Material for sequencing was memory (CD45RO+) T cells sorted from blood. Reading the label with the study, this specimen's cell subset or site is: CD45RO+ enriched T cells. Receptors were obtained from a woman between 18 and 30 years old in good health.

This clonotype has at least ten counts. V and J are TRBV2 and TRBJ2-1; weak D call: TRBD1 (5 bases). V dropped 1 base and J dropped 7 bases, with 20 bases sitting between them. This CDR3 contains 17 residues. Germline V gene sequence: CDR1 SNHLY, CDR2 FYNNEI. DNA for the CDR3: TGTGCCAGCAGTGAAGTGGGGCACATGACGTCCCTGAATGAGCAGTTCTTC. Translation: CASSEVGHMTSLNEQFF.

This chain uses TRBV6-5 with TRBJ1-2; D is ambiguous. The CDR3 extends over 13 amino acids. The V gene's germline CDR1 is MNHEY and CDR2 SVGAGI. V shed 0 bases and J shed 5 bases, with 7 bases lying between them. The CDR3 region has the DNA TGTGCCAGCAGTTACTCTGGAGGGTATGGCTACACCTTC. Amino acid sequence: CASSYSGGYGYTF.

This clonotype has at least ten counts. The chain carries TRBV29-1 and TRBJ2-1, with 12 bases aligning to TRBD2. V shed 4 bases and J 7 bases; nucleotides not matched to a gene: 11. Germline V gene sequence: CDR1 SQVTM, CDR2 ANQGSEA. The CDR3 sequence is 16 residues long. CDR3 DNA sequence: TGCAGCGTTGTACTTAGGACTAGCGGGGAATCTAATGAGCAGTTCTTC. It encodes CSVVLRTSGESNEQFF.

The gene calls are TRBV3-1 and TRBJ2-5, with D hard to call. CDR3 length equals 13 residues. V was shortened by 2 bases and J by 0 bases, with 4 bases between the two germline ends. Germline CDR1 is LGHDT and CDR2 is YNNKEL (reference sequence). The CDR3 coding sequence is TGTGCCAGCAGCCAACCCAACCAAGAGACCCAGTACTTC. This sequence encodes CASSQPNQETQYF.

V usage is TRBV10-3 and J usage is TRBJ1-5; TRBD1 might be the D (6 bases). Germline V CDR1 and CDR2: ENHRY, SYGVKD. The CDR3 has 14 residues. V gave up 10 bases and J gave up 5 bases, with 18 bases separating them. The CDR3 is CATAAREGDQPQHF. The DNA for the CDR3 is TGTGCCACCGCCGCTCGGGAGGGGGATCAGCCCCAGCATTTT.

In this sample, this clonotype turned up many times. The chain has TRBV7-2 and TRBJ1-4; D call uncertain. The V gene's germline CDR1 is SGHTA and CDR2 FQGNSA. Trimming removed 3 bases from V and 0 bases from J, with 8 bases in between. This CDR3 has 15 residues. The CDR3 loop is CASSFLPSTNEKLFF. In nucleotides, the CDR3 is TGTGCCAGCAGCTTCCTACCCTCAACTAATGAAAAACTGTTTTTT. Filled out from reference TRBV7-2 and TRBJ1-4, the complete variable domain reads GAGVSQSPSNKVTEKGKDVELRCDPISGHTALYWYRQSLGQGLEFLIYFQGNSAPDKSGLPSDRFSAERTGGSVSTLTIQRTQQEDSAVYLCASSFLPSTNEKLFFGSGTQLSVL.

The table lists this clonotype with a few counts. Just one base apart from a much larger clone, this may be a read error. The chain has TRBV11-2 and TRBJ2-1, with D maybe TRBD1 (6 bases). Germline V gene sequence: CDR1 SGHAT, CDR2 FQNNGV. This CDR3 comprises 11 residues. Trimming left V 5 bases short and J 10 bases short, with 9 bases between. The CDR3 here is CASSIRGEQFF. Written as DNA, the CDR3 is TGTGCCAGCAGCATTAGGGGGGAGCAGTTCTTC.

A few counts support this clonotype. The chain is built from TRBV20-1 and TRBJ2-5, with 12 bases aligning to TRBD2. This CDR3 has 15 residues. The V gene's germline CDR1 is DFQATT and CDR2 SNEGSKA (reference sequence). The junction had 5 bases not matched to a gene; V was cut back by 5 bases and J by 1 base. In DNA, the CDR3 is TGCAGTGCTCCAGAACTAGCGGGGGGCCAAGAGACCCAGTACTTC. It encodes CSAPELAGGQETQYF.

This clonotype was detected many times. V gene TRBV12-3 or TRBV12-4 combines with J gene TRBJ2-4; D is possibly TRBD2 (5 bases). V shed 1 base and J shed 10 bases, with 5 bases lying between them. CDR3 length: 11 residues. CDR3 residues: CASSLGEIQYF. The CDR3 nucleotides read TGTGCCAGCAGTTTAGGGGAGATTCAGTACTTC.